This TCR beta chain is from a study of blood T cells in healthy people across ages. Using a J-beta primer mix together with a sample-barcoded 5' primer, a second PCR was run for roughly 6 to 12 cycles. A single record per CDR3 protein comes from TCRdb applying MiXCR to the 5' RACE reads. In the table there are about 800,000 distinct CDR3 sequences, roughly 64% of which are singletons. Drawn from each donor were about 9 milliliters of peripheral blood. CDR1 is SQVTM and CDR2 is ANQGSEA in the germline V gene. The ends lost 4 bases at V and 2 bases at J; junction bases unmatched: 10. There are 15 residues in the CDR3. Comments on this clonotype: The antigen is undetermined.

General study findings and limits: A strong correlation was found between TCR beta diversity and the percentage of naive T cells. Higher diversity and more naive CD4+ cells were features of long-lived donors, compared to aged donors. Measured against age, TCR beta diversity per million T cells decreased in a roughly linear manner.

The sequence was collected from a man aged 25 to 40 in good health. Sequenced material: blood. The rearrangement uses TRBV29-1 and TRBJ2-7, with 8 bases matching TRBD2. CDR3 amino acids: CSVASGLVFPYEQYF. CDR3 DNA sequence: TGCAGCGTTGCATCGGGACTAGTGTTTCCCTACGAGCAGTACTTC.